This T cell receptor beta chain was recorded in a study of human T cells and chemical hapten exposure. Study at large: Researchers reported sensitizing a 2 cm by 2 cm upper inner arm skin site with 2% DPC. General observations from the study: Alopecia in the donors means their immune response may deviate from healthy people's.

Time point defined: patch test 2, 6 weeks after DPC sensitization. Treatment given: therapeutic diphenylcyclopropenone sensitization with weekly scalp DPC. The germline CDR1 and CDR2 sequences are SEHNR and FQNEAQ (reference sequence). Losses at the gene ends were 1 base for V and 6 bases for J; bases not matched to a gene: 11. There are 17 residues in the CDR3. This clonotype has at least ten counts. Its cognate antigen is unknown. The library gave individual cDNA molecules unique molecular identifiers. Original processing methods: A per-sample median of around 100,000 TCRs was observed, with counts ranging from about 20,000 to 690,600. TCRdb called the RACE reads again in MiXCR, with one record for every CDR3 protein. The V and J calls were determined by TCRdb, not by the authors. The sample lists tens of thousands of distinct CDR3 sequences, 11% occurring once.

This rearrangement joins TRBV7-9 to TRBJ1-4; 7 bases are shared with TRBD1. The receptor was derived from a young man with alopecia areata. Some clones in this sample may be carry-over from other donors' samples. The sequenced sample was whole blood, obtained in connection with sensitization to the hapten diphenylcyclopropenone (DPC). The CDR3 DNA sequence: TGTGCCAGCAGCTTAGTGATATCAGGGGGTTCCGATGAAAAACTGTTTTTT. Translating gives CASSLVISGGSDEKLFF.